This TCR beta chain comes out of a study of T cell responses to AZD1222 COVID-19 vaccine. TCRdb keeps only in-frame clones here, not all; method: immunoSEQ multiplex PCR. The data show 110,000 to 150,000 clones, more than 85% seen once. Study results and limitations: Regions 160-218 and 743-854 held dominance among vaccine-associated CD4 TCRs, which spanned spike. Spike-specific TCR breadth and depth rose after two AZD1222 doses. Only a handful of individuals given AZD1222 were seropositive at baseline.

The V and J ends lost 1 base and 5 bases respectively, with 14 bases between them. The CDR3 is made up of 15 amino acids. Per the germline V gene, CDR1 is SGHRS and CDR2 is YFSETQ. This clone has a single count. What it recognizes is unknown. The receptor was isolated from an adult in good health. The chain joins TRBV5-1 to TRBJ2-3; tentatively, D is TRBD2 (6 bases). The sequenced sample was peripheral blood, obtained on day 0 of AZD1222 vaccination. This CDR3 is CASSLNGRRGDTQYF. In DNA form, the CDR3 reads TGCGCCAGCAGCTTGAACGGGAGAAGGGGAGATACGCAGTATTTT. The whole variable domain, filled in from reference TRBV5-1 and TRBJ2-3, reads KAGVTQTPRYLIKTRGQQVTLSCSPISGHRSVSWYQQTPGQGLQFLFEYFSETQRNKGNFPGRFSGRQFSNSRSEMNVSTLELGDSALYLCASSLNGRRGDTQYFGPGTRLTVL.